Below, one T cell receptor (beta chain) is given with its context. What this receptor recognizes is not known. No per-base quality is available; no much larger clone lies one base away. These data originate in a study of blood T cell repertoires in COVID-19 (TCRdb year 2020). Background on the whole study: Samples covering the acute and convalescent phases of COVID-19 were provided by collaborators in the United States, Italy and Spain. The repertoires were released in a freely available public database meant as a resource for research on the immune response to SARS-CoV-2. The samples were drawn from two sources: the first 160 participants of the ongoing ImmuneRACE study, and over 950 subjects contributed by 6 global collaborators. Nearly every sample came with metadata listing a de-identified subject ID, COVID-19 status, age in years and sex. The prospective study material was composed of cDNA or gDNA derived from T cells, B-cell-depleted T cells, or PBMCs. Where available, HLA class I and class II types were obtained from metadata supplied by the sample provider rather than from assay-based typing. Subjects who had been exposed to COVID-19, were actively infected with it, or had recovered from it provided the deeply sampled blood TCRbeta repertoires that made up the dataset. The full study reports these points: The amount of clinical and demographic metadata varied by source and participant and was provided uncurated.

The immunoSEQ Assay, a bias-controlled multiplex PCR, was used to amplify TCRbeta CDR3 regions from genomic DNA. The paper's processing steps were these. Nucleated cell counts per sample were estimated from amplification of reference gene primers within the assay. To quantify the absolute abundance of each unique TCRbeta CDR3 rearrangement, sequence reads were collapsed and filtered. Productive Simpson clonality was computed per sample as the square root of Simpson's diversity index over productive rearrangements. As stored in TCRdb, this immuneACCESS dataset retains in-frame rearrangements with V and J assigned. A fraction of the clones does not appear; measured against another copy, unresolved V genes explain less than half of the discrepancy, and the remainder lacks a known reason. V, J and clone size were drawn from that table, and D and trimming were deduced from the DNA. The sample yields around 450,000 clones; roughly 90% were counted once. The top ten clones comprise around 4.5% of the sample.

CDR1 and CDR2, looked up from the germline V gene, are SGHRS and YFSETQ. Reading from cysteine to phenylalanine, the CDR3 counts 15 amino acids. The DNA shown is the 45-base CDR3, in frame from base 1. V lost 2 bases and J lost 2 bases, and the count of bases not matched to a germline gene is 1. Each collaborating institution followed its own protocols to collect whole blood in K2EDTA tubes. For TCRbeta analysis, collaborators shipped samples in one of three forms: frozen whole blood, isolated PBMCs, or DNA extracted from either of those sample types. Rearrangement joined TRBV5-1 to TRBJ2-1; TRBD2 matches 10 bases in the middle. Sample: peripheral blood. The receptor comes from a woman in her twenties or thirties with acute or convalescent COVID-19. The CDR3 protein: CASSLLAGTYNEQFF. The nucleotide sequence is TGCGCCAGCAGCTTACTAGCGGGGACCTACAATGAGCAGTTCTTC.